These T cell receptor beta chains were read from a single sample in a study of T cells expressing NK-cell markers. TCRdb re-analyzed the 5' RACE reads; it lists each CDR3 protein once, without DNA. The sample has 300,000 to 450,000 distinct CDR3 sequences. The sequenced material came from blood T cells: a sorted CD56 or NKG2C T cell subset, CD4+ or CD8+ T cells, or bulk PBMC T cells (not recorded which). The receptors were gathered from a man aged 18-70 years in good health. The CDR3 runs from the conserved cysteine through the conserved F or W. The order of the fields is J gene, V gene, CDR3 protein.

j_gene: TRBJ2-7
v_gene: TRBV21-1
CDR3aa: CARTNSYEQYF

j_gene: TRBJ1-4
v_gene: TRBV25-1
CDR3aa: CASSPRKGLGPNEKLFF

j_gene: TRBJ1-6
v_gene: TRBV20-1
CDR3aa: CSAVSDRANSPLHF

j_gene: TRBJ1-2
v_gene: TRBV7-9
CDR3aa: CASSLAAGSYGYTF

j_gene: TRBJ1-2
v_gene: TRBV10-3
CDR3aa: CAISGQGPLPHGYTF

j_gene: TRBJ1-3
v_gene: TRBV10-3
CDR3aa: CAISGHGNTIYF

j_gene: TRBJ2-7
v_gene: TRBV19
CDR3aa: CASSYDKAYEQYF

j_gene: TRBJ2-2
v_gene: TRBV7-7
CDR3aa: CASSSAAGTGELFF

j_gene: TRBJ1-5
v_gene: TRBV19
CDR3aa: CASSDRNNQPQHF

j_gene: TRBJ2-7
v_gene: TRBV4-1
CDR3aa: CASSQDLVIAKYEQYF

j_gene: TRBJ2-2
v_gene: TRBV20-1
CDR3aa: CSARAFASGGAIDTGELFF

j_gene: TRBJ2-5
v_gene: TRBV11-2
CDR3aa: CASSPSGGAVETQYF

j_gene: TRBJ1-4
v_gene: TRBV15
CDR3aa: CATSRDGSRVEEKLFF

j_gene: TRBJ2-1
v_gene: TRBV5-1
CDR3aa: CASSLVWGPGDNEQFF

j_gene: TRBJ1-2
v_gene: TRBV20-1
CDR3aa: CSATTPGTGDGYTF

j_gene: TRBJ2-7
v_gene: TRBV27
CDR3aa: CASSSDRVGSFSEQYF

j_gene: TRBJ2-1
v_gene: TRBV20-1
CDR3aa: CSANRVYNEQFF

j_gene: TRBJ2-7
v_gene: TRBV29-1
CDR3aa: CSSDREGYEQYF

j_gene: TRBJ1-2
v_gene: TRBV20-1
CDR3aa: CSARGYQGRPYGYTF

j_gene: TRBJ1-5
v_gene: TRBV20-1
CDR3aa: CSASGSGDQPQHF

j_gene: TRBJ2-4
v_gene: TRBV2
CDR3aa: CASRGNRGELAKNIQYF

j_gene: TRBJ1-2
v_gene: TRBV29-1
CDR3aa: CSAVSGGGYTF

j_gene: TRBJ1-6
v_gene: TRBV2
CDR3aa: CASPGTGANSPLHF

j_gene: TRBJ2-3
v_gene: TRBV30
CDR3aa: CAWSSVGGSTQYF

j_gene: TRBJ1-4
v_gene: TRBV2
CDR3aa: CASKERQLNEKLFF

j_gene: TRBJ2-7
v_gene: TRBV20-1
CDR3aa: CSAKEGLDHEQYF

j_gene: TRBJ1-6
v_gene: TRBV3-1
CDR3aa: CASSQDEARASPLHF

j_gene: TRBJ2-2
v_gene: TRBV28
CDR3aa: CASERGQGETGELFF

j_gene: TRBJ1-4
v_gene: TRBV6-1
CDR3aa: CASRSGLTNEKLFF

j_gene: TRBJ2-7
v_gene: TRBV30
CDR3aa: CAWSVGGINSYEQYF

j_gene: TRBJ1-6
v_gene: TRBV2
CDR3aa: CASSAETRRGNSPLHF

j_gene: TRBJ2-7
v_gene: TRBV12-3/TRBV12-4
CDR3aa: CASSPGTSFGEQYF

j_gene: TRBJ2-7
v_gene: TRBV7-9
CDR3aa: CASSLADVKGPQYF

j_gene: TRBJ2-1
v_gene: TRBV6-4
CDR3aa: CASRGAAGAYNEQFF

j_gene: TRBJ1-2
v_gene: TRBV7-9
CDR3aa: CASSKSVLDRQSGYTF

j_gene: TRBJ2-7
v_gene: TRBV21-1
CDR3aa: CASTLGPRGPLSYEQYF

j_gene: TRBJ2-7
v_gene: TRBV10-3
CDR3aa: CATRQGSHEQYF

j_gene: TRBJ1-5
v_gene: TRBV5-1
CDR3aa: CASSLDRSQPQHF

j_gene: TRBJ1-1
v_gene: TRBV7-9
CDR3aa: CASSPKQVLDTEAFF

j_gene: TRBJ2-5
v_gene: TRBV2
CDR3aa: CASSEGGDIQETQYF

j_gene: TRBJ2-5
v_gene: TRBV12-3/TRBV12-4
CDR3aa: CASSARGESGEKTQYF

j_gene: TRBJ2-1
v_gene: TRBV20-1
CDR3aa: CSVRQGNSYNEQFF